Here is one T cell receptor beta chain with its context. This sample is part of a study of technical replicates of blood from several donors. V shed 2 bases and J shed 5 bases, with 15 bases lying between them. Germline values: CDR1 SSHAT, CDR2 FNYEAQ (reference sequence). The CDR3 spans 15 residues. Using immunoSEQ multiplex PCR, the repertoire was profiled, and TCRdb retains in-frame clones only, with some absent. The sample includes more than 65,000 clones, about nine tenths of them seen just once. Specimen: T cells isolated from PBMCs. This clonotype was obtained from a human donor in good health. This chain uses TRBV7-7 with TRBJ2-5, with D hard to call. CDR3 DNA sequence: TGTGCCAGCAGCTTAAATAGCCGGCCTGGGGAGACCCAGTACTTC. Residues: CASSLNSRPGETQYF.